This paragraph covers one T cell receptor (beta chain) sequence. The antigen is undetermined. This beta chain is an unintended read in a library built for alpha chains; its size means little. Treg sorting used a CD4+CD25+CD127-/low gate. Study outcomes and limitations: The larger cohort examined one V-J beta rearrangement, not whole repertoires. The TCR gene usage of tumor memory CD4+ T cells clustered together with blood and lymph node memory CD4+ cells and with lymph node naive CD4+ cells.

Full-length variable regions came from constant-region reverse primers plus semi-nested Nested Universal Primer A PCR. TCRdb processed the 5' RACE reads anew with MiXCR; each CDR3 protein has one entry. The listing records 90 to 100 distinct CDR3 sequences. Unmatched junction bases numbered 10, after V lost 0 bases and J lost 7 bases. This CDR3 region has 17 residues. CDR1 is SGHDN and CDR2 is FVKESK in the germline V gene. The sample was Tregs sorted from blood. V and J are TRBV14 and TRBJ2-3; 10 bases align to TRBD2. The receptor's source is a female donor with breast cancer. The CDR3 region is CASSQDRLAGATNTQYF. Here the CDR3 DNA reads TGTGCCAGCAGCCAAGACCGGCTAGCGGGGGCTACAAATACGCAGTATTTT.